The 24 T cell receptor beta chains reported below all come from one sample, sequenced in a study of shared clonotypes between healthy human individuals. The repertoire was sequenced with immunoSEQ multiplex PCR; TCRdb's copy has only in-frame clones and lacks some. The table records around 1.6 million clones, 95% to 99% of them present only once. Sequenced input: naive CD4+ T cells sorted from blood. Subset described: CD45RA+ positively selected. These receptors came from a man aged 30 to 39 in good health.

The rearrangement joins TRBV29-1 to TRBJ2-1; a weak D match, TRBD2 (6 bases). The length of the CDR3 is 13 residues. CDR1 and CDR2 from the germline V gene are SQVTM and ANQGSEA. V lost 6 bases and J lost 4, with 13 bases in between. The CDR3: CSVRDSGYNEQFF. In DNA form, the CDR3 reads TGCAGCGTCCGGGACTCGGGGTACAATGAGCAGTTCTTC.

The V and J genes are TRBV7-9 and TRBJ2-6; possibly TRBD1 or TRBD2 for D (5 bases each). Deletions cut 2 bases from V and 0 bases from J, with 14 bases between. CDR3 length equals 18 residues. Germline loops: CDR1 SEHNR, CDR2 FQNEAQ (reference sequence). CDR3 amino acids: CASSLWAGDHSGANVLTF. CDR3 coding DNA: TGTGCCAGCAGCTTATGGGCCGGGGACCACTCTGGGGCCAACGTCCTGACTTTC. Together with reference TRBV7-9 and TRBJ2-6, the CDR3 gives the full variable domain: DTGVSQNPRHKITKRGQNVTFRCDPISEHNRLYWYRQTLGQGPEFLTYFQNEAQLEKSRLLSDRFSAERPKGSFSTLEIQRTEQGDSAMYLCASSLWAGDHSGANVLTFGAGSRLTVL.

CDR3 residues: CASSEWAQSGEQYF. As DNA, the CDR3 is TGTGCCAGCAGTGAATGGGCGCAGTCGGGCGAGCAGTACTTC. This rearrangement joins TRBV25-1 to TRBJ2-7; D uncertain. Trimming left V 1 base short and J 6 bases short, with 13 bases between. The CDR3 totals 14 residues. Germline CDR1 and CDR2: MGHDK and SYGVNS.

The chain's CDR3 is CASAPRGGTGTSGGYTF. The CDR3, as DNA: TGCGCCAGCGCGCCCCGAGGAGGGACAGGGACCTCGGGAGGCTACACCTTC. V gene TRBV4-3 combines with J gene TRBJ1-2, with TRBD1 matching over 9 bases. There are 17 residues in the CDR3. V gave up 8 bases and J gave up 8 bases; unmatched junction bases: 21. Germline V CDR1 and CDR2: LGHNA, YSLEER.

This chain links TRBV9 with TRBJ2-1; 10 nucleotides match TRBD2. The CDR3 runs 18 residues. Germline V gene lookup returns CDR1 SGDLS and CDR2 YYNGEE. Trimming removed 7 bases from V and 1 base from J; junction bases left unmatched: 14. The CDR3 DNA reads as TGTGCCAGCGAAAGGGCTAGCGGGGGACGGGGTTCCTACAATGAGCAGTTCTTC. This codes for CASERASGGRGSYNEQFF.

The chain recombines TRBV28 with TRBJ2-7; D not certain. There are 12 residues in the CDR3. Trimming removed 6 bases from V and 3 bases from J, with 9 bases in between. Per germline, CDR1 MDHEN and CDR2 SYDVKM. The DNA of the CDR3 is TGTGCCAGCAGCGCGACGTTCTACGAGCAGTACTTC. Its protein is CASSATFYEQYF.

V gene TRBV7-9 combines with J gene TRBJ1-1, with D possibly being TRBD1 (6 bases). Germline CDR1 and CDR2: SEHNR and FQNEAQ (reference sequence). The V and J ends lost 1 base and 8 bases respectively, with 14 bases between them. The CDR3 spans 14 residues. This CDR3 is CASSLVPGEEEAFF. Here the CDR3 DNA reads TGTGCCAGCAGCTTAGTGCCAGGGGAGGAGGAAGCTTTCTTT.

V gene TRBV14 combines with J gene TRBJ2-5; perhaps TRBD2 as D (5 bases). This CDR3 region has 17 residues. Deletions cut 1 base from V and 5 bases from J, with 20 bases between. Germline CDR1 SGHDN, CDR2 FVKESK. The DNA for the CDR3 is TGTGCCAGCAGCCAAGCCATGACATGGCAGAGGGAGGAGACCCAGTACTTC. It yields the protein CASSQAMTWQREETQYF.

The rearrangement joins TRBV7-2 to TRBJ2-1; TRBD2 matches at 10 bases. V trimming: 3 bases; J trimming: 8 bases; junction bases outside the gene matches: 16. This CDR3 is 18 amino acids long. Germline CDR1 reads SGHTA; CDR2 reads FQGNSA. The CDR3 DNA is TGTGCCAGCAGCTTGGTTGGTTGGGGGACTAGCGCTGGCGATGAGCAGTTCTTC. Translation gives CASSLVGWGTSAGDEQFF. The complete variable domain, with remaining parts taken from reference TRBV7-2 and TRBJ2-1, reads GAGVSQSPSNKVTEKGKDVELRCDPISGHTALYWYRQSLGQGLEFLIYFQGNSAPDKSGLPSDRFSAERTGGSVSTLTIQRTQQEDSAVYLCASSLVGWGTSAGDEQFFGPGTRLTVL.

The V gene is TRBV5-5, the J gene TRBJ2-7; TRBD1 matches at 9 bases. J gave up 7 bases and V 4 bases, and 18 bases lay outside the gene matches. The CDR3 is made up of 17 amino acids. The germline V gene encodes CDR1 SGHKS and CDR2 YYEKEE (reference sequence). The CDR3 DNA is TGTGCCAGCAGCCCAATCTCTCCGGGACAGGGTACCTTGGAGCAGTACTTC. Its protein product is CASSPISPGQGTLEQYF.

The CDR3 loop reads CASSERDGRAWQETQYF. The DNA of the CDR3 is TGTGCCAGCAGTGAACGGGACGGGAGGGCGTGGCAAGAGACCCAGTACTTC. V and J are TRBV6-1 and TRBJ2-5, with 8 bases matching TRBD2. This CDR3 is 17 amino acids long. Germline loops: CDR1 MNHNS, CDR2 SASEGT. The ends lost 2 bases at V and 2 bases at J; junction bases unmatched: 10.

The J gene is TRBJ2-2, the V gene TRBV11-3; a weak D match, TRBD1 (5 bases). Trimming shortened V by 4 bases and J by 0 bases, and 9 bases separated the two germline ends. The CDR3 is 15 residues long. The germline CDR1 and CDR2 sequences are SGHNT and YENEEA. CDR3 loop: CASSSRTSNTGELFF. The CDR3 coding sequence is TGTGCCAGCAGCTCTAGGACATCGAACACCGGGGAGCTGTTTTTT.

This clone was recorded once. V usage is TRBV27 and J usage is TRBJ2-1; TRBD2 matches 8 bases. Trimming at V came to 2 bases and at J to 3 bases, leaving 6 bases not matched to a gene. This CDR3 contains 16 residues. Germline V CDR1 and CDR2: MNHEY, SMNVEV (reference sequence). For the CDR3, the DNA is TGTGCCAGCAGTTTAAAGGCTAGCGGGTACTACAATGAGCAGTTCTTC. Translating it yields CASSLKASGYYNEQFF.

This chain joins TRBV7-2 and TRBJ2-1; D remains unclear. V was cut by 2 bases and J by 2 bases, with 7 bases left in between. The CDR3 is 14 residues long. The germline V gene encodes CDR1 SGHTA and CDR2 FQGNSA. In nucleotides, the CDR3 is TGTGCCAGCAGCTTAAAAGGCCCCTACAATGAGCAGTTCTTC. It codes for CASSLKGPYNEQFF.

The CDR3 loop reads CASRRLAGAYEQYF. CDR3 coding DNA: TGTGCCAGCAGGAGACTAGCGGGAGCCTACGAGCAGTACTTC. The chain employs TRBV6-1 and TRBJ2-7, with 12 bases matching TRBD2. This CDR3 is built from 14 residues. V was pared by 6 bases and J by 2 bases, with 2 bases of the junction left unmatched. CDR1 and CDR2 from the germline V gene are MNHNS and SASEGT.

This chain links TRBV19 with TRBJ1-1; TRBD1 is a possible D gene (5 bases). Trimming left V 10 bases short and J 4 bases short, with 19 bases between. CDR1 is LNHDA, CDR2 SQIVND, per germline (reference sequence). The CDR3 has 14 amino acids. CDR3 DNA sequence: TGTGCCACTGAGCGCAGGGTAGATACCACTGAAGCTTTCTTT. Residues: CATERRVDTTEAFF.

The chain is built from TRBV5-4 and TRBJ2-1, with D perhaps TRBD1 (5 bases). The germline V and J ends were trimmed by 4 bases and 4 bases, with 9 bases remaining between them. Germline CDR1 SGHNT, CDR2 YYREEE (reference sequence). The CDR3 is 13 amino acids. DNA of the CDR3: TGTGCCAGCAGCACAAGACAGTACAATGAGCAGTTCTTC. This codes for CASSTRQYNEQFF.

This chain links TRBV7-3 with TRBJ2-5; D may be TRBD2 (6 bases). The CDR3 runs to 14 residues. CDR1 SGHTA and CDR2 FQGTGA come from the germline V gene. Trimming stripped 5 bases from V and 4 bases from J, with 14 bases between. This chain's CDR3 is CASSRGSLGETQYF. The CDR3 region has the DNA TGTGCCAGCAGCCGGGGGTCTCTTGGAGAGACCCAGTACTTC. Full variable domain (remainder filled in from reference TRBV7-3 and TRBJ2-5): GAGVSQTPSNKVTEKGKYVELRCDPISGHTALYWYRQSLGQGPEFLIYFQGTGAADDSGLPNDRFFAVRPEGSVSTLKIQRTERGDSAVYLCASSRGSLGETQYFGPGTRLLVL.

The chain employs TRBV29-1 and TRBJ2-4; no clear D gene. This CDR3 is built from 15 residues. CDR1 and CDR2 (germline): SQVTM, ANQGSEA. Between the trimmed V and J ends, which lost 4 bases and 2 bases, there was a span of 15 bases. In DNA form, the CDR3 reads TGCAGCGTTGTAGGGTCTAGTCGGTCCAAAAACATTCAGTACTTC. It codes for CSVVGSSRSKNIQYF.

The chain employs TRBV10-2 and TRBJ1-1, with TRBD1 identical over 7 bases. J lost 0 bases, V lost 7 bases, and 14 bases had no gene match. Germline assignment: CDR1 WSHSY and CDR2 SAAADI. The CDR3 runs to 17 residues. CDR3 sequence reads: CASKEPRGRSMNTEAFF. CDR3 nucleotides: TGCGCCAGCAAAGAGCCAAGGGGGCGATCCATGAACACTGAAGCTTTCTTT.

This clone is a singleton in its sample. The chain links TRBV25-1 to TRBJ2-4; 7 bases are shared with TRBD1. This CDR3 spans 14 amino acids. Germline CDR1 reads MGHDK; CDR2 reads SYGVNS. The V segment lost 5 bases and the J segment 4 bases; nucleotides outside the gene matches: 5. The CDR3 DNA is TGTGCCAGCAGTCTACAGGGGCGGAAAAACATTCAGTACTTC. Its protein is CASSLQGRKNIQYF.

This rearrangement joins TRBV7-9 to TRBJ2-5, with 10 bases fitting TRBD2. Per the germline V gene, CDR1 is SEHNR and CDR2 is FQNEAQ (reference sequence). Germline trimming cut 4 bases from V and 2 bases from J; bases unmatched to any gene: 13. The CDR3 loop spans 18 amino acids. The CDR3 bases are TGTGCCAGCAGCTCCCCCCGTGGGAGCGGGAGGGGTCAAGAGACCCAGTACTTC. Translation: CASSSPRGSGRGQETQYF.

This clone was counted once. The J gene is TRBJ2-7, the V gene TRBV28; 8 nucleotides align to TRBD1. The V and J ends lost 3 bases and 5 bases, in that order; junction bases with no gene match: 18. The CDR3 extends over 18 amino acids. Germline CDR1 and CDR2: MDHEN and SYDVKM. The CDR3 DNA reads TGTGCCAGCAGTTTGGACTCCCATAATGACAGGGGCACCCACGAGCAGTACTTC. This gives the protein CASSLDSHNDRGTHEQYF.

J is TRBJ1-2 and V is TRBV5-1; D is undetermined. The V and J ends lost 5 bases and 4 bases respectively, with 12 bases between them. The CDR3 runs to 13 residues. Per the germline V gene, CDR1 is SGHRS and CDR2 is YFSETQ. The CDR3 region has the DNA TGCGCCAGCAGGGAAGAGCTAGGCTATGGCTACACCTTC. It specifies CASREELGYGYTF.